The T cell receptor (beta chain) under discussion was sequenced for a study of shared clonotypes between healthy human individuals. Study context: The people who gave samples were two women and three men aged 18 to 49.

The assay was immunoSEQ multiplex PCR, and TCRdb's table has in-frame clones only and misses some. The data contain about 470,000 clones, around 75% of them singletons. Ten or more counts support this clone. V was pared by 4 bases and J by 3 bases, with 1 base of the junction left unmatched. The CDR3 spans 14 residues. CDR1 SNHLY and CDR2 FYNNEI come from the germline V gene. The sequence was obtained from a woman between 40 and 50 years old in good health. Some clones in this sample may be carry-over from other donors' samples. V is TRBV2 and J is TRBJ2-1, with 9 bases matching TRBD2. Sequenced sample: PBMCs. The CDR3 DNA sequence: TGTGCCAGCAGTGGACTAGCGGACTACAATGAGCAGTTCTTC. Amino acid sequence: CASSGLADYNEQFF.